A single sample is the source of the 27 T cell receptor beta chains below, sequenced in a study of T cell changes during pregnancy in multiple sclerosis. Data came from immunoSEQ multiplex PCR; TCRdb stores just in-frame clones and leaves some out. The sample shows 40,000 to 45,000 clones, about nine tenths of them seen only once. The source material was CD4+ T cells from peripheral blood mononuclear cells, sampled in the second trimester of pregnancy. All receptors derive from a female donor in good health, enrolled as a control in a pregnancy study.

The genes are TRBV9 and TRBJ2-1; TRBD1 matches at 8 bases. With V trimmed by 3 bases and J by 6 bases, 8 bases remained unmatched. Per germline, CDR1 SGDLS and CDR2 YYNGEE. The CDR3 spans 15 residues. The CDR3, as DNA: TGTGCCAGCAGCGGGCAGGGGGCTGAGGTCAATGAGCAGTTCTTC. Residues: CASSGQGAEVNEQFF.

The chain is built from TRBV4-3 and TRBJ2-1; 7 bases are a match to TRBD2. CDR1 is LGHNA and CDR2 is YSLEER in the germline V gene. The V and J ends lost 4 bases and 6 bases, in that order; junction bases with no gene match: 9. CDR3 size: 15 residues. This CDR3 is CASSPQGGGSNEQFF. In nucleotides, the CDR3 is TGCGCCAGCAGCCCCCAGGGTGGCGGGAGCAATGAGCAGTTCTTC.

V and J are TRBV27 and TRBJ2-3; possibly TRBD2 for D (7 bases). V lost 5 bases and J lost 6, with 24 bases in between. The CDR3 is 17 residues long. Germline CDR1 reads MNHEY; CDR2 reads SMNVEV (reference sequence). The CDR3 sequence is CASSLDSPGGGADTQYF. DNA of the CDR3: TGTGCCAGCAGTCTTGATAGCCCTGGAGGGGGGGCGGATACGCAGTATTTT.

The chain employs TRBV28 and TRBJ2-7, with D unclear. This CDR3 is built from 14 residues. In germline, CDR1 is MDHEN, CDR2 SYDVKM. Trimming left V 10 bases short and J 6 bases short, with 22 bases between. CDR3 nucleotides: TGTGCCACGACCCTAGACTCCCCTCTCGGCGAGCAGTACTTC. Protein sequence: CATTLDSPLGEQYF.

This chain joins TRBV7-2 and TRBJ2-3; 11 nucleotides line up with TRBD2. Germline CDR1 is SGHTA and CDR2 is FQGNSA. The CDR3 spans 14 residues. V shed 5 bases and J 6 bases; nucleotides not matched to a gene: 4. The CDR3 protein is CASSTSGSWDTQYF. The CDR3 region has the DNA TGTGCCAGCAGCACTAGCGGGAGCTGGGATACGCAGTATTTT.

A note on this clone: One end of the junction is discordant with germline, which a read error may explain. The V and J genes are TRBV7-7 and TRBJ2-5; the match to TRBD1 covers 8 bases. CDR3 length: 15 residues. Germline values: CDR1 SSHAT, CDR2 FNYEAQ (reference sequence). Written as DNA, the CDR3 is TGTGCTAGCAGCCCCCAGACAGGGGAAGGGGAGACCCAGTACTTC. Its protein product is CASSPQTGEGETQYF.

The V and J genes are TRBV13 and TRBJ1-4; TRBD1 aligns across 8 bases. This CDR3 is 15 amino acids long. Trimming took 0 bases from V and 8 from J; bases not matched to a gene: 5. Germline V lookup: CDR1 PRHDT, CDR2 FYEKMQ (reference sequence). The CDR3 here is CASSLGQGAGEKLFF. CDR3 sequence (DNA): TGTGCCAGCAGCTTAGGCCAGGGGGCGGGCGAAAAACTGTTTTTT. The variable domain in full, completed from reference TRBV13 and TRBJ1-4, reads AAGVIQSPRHLIKEKRETATLKCYPIPRHDTVYWYQQGPGQDPQFLISFYEKMQSDKGSIPDRFSAQQFSDYHSELNMSSLELGDSALYFCASSLGQGAGEKLFFGSGTQLSVL.

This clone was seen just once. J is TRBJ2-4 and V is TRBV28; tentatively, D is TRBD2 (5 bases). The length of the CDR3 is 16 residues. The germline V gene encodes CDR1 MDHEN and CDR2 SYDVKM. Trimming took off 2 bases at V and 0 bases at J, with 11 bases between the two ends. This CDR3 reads CASSLRPTRAKNIQYF. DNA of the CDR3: TGTGCCAGCAGTTTAAGGCCCACTAGAGCCAAAAACATTCAGTACTTC.

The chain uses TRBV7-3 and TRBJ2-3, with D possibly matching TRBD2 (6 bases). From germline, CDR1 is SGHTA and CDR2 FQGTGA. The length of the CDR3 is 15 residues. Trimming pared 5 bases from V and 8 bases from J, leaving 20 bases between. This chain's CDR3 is CASSPSGLARGTQYF. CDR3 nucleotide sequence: TGTGCCAGCAGCCCCTCGGGGCTAGCGAGGGGTACGCAGTATTTT.

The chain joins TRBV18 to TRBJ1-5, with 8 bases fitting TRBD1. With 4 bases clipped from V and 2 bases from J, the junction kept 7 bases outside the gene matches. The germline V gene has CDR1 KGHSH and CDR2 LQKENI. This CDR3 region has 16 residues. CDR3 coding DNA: TGTGCCAGCTCACGAGGACAGGGTCTGGGCAATCAGCCCCAGCATTTT. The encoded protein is CASSRGQGLGNQPQHF.

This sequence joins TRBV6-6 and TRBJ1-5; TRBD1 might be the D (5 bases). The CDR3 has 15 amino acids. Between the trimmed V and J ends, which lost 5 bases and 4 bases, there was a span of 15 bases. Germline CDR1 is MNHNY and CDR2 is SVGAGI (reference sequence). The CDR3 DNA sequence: TGTGCCAGCAGTAGCCCAGGGATCAGAAATCAGCCCCAGCATTTT. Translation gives CASSSPGIRNQPQHF.

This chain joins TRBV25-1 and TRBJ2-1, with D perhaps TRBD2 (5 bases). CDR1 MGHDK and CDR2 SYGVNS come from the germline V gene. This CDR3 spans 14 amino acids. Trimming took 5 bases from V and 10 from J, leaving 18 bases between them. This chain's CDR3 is CASSRIDPPGEQFF. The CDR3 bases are TGTGCCAGCAGTCGTATCGACCCTCCGGGGGAGCAGTTCTTC.

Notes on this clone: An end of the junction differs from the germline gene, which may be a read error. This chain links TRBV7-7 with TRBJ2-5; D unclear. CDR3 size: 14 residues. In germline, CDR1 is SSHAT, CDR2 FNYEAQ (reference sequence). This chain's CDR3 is CASSLGTTGETQYF. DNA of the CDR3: TGTGCTAGCAGCTTAGGCACTACTGGAGAGACCCAGTACTTC.

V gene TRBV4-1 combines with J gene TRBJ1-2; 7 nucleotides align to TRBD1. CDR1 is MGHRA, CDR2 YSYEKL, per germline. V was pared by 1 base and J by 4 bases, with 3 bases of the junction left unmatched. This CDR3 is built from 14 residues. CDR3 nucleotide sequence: TGCGCCAGCAGCCAAGTAAGGGGGCCCTATGGCTACACCTTC. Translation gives CASSQVRGPYGYTF.

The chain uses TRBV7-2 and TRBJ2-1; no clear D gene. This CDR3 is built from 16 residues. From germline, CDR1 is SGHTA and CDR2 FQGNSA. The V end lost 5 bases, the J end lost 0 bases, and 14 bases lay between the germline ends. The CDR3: CASSRLEPRSYNEQFF. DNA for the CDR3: TGTGCCAGCAGCCGTCTGGAGCCTCGCTCCTACAATGAGCAGTTCTTC.

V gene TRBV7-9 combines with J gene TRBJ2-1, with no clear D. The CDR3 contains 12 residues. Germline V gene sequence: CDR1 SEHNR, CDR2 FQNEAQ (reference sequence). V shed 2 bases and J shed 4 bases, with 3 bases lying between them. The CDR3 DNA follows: TGTGCCAGCAGCTTACGTTACAATGAGCAGTTCTTC. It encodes CASSLRYNEQFF.

The CDR3 nucleotides are TGTGCCAGCAGCCGGAAACAGGTTAGAGGTGAGCAGTTCTTC. Translating it yields CASSRKQVRGEQFF. The chain couples TRBV14 to TRBJ2-1, with D possibly being TRBD1 (5 bases). V was cut by 4 bases and J by 9 bases, with 16 bases left in between. The germline V gene encodes CDR1 SGHDN and CDR2 FVKESK. This CDR3 is 14 amino acids long.

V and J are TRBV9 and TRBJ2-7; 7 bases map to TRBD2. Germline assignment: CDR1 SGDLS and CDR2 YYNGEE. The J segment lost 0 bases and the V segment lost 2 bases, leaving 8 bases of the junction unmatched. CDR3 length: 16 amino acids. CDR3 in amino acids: CASSVGSSGSSYEQYF. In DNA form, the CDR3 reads TGTGCCAGCAGCGTGGGGTCTAGCGGTAGCTCCTACGAGCAGTACTTC.

CDR3 residues: CASSADGAYEQYF. The CDR3 nucleotides are TGTGCCAGCAGTGCCGACGGGGCCTACGAGCAGTACTTC. The chain recombines TRBV9 with TRBJ2-7; D perhaps matches TRBD2 (5 bases). V was shortened by 5 bases and J by 2 bases, with 11 bases between the two germline ends. This CDR3 comprises 13 residues. CDR1 and CDR2 from the germline V gene are SGDLS and YYNGEE. Combining the CDR3 with reference TRBV9 and TRBJ2-7 gives the whole variable domain DSGVTQTPKHLITATGQRVTLRCSPRSGDLSVYWYQQSLDQGLQFLIQYYNGEERAKGNILERFSAQQFPDLHSELNLSSLELGDSALYFCASSADGAYEQYFGPGTRLTVT.

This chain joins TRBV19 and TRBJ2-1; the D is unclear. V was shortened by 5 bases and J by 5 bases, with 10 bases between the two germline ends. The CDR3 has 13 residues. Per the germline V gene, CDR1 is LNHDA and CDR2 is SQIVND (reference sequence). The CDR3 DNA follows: TGTGCCAGTAGTCGCGTGAGAGACAATGAGCAGTTCTTC. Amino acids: CASSRVRDNEQFF. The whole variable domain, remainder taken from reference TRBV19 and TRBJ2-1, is DGGITQSPKYLFRKEGQNVTLSCEQNLNHDAMYWYRQDPGQGLRLIYYSQIVNDFQKGDIAEGYSVSREKKESFPLTVTSAQKNPTAFYLCASSRVRDNEQFFGPGTRLTVL.

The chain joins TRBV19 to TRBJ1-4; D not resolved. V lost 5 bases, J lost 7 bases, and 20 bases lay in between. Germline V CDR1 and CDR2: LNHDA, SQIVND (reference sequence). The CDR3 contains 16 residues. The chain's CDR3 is CASSPRWREKGEKLFF. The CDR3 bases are TGTGCCAGTAGTCCCCGGTGGAGGGAGAAGGGTGAAAAACTGTTTTTT.

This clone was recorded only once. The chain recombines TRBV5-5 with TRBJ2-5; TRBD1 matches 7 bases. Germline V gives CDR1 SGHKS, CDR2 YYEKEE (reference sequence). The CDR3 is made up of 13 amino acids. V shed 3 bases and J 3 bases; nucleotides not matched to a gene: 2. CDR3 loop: CASSSQGEETQYF. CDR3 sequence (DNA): TGTGCCAGCAGCTCCCAGGGGGAAGAGACCCAGTACTTC. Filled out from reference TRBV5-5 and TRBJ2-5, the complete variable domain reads DAGVTQSPTHLIKTRGQQVTLRCSPISGHKSVSWYQQVLGQGPQFIFQYYEKEERGRGNFPDRFSARQFPNYSSELNVNALLLGDSALYLCASSSQGEETQYFGPGTRLLVL.

The CDR3 DNA is TGTGCCAGCAGTTCCTCGGGACAGGGTTACTATGGCTACACCTTC. It codes for CASSSSGQGYYGYTF. This chain joins TRBV28 and TRBJ1-2, with 9 bases matching TRBD1. The CDR3 is 15 amino acids. After removal of 4 bases from V and 3 bases from J, the junction contained 6 bases not matched to a gene. Germline values: CDR1 MDHEN, CDR2 SYDVKM.

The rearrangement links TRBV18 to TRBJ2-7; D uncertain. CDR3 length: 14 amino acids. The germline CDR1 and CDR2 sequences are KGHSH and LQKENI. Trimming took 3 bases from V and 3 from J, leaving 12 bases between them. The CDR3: CASSPPSMSYEQYF. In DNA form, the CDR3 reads TGTGCCAGCTCACCTCCCTCGATGAGCTACGAGCAGTACTTC.

This CDR3 reads CASSLRDSYNEQFF. The CDR3 bases are TGTGCCAGCAGCCTCCGGGACAGCTACAATGAGCAGTTCTTC. V and J are TRBV7-9 and TRBJ2-1; TRBD1 agrees at 7 bases. The V gene end was trimmed by 5 bases and the J gene end by 3 bases; junction bases not matched to a gene: 4. Germline loops: CDR1 SEHNR, CDR2 FQNEAQ (reference sequence). The CDR3 runs 14 residues.

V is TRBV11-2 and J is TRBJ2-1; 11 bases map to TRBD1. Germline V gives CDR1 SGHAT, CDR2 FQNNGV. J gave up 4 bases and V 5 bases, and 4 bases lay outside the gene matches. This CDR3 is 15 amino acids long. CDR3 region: CASSPDRGQYNEQFF. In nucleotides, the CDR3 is TGTGCCAGCAGCCCGGACAGGGGGCAATACAATGAGCAGTTCTTC.

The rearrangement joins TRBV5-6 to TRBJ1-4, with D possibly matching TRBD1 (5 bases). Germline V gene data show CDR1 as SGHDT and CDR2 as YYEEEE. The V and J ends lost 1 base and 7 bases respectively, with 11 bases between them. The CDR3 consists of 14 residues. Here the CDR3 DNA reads TGTGCCAGCAGCTTGCCCCAAAGGGGTGAAAAACTGTTTTTT. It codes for CASSLPQRGEKLFF.